The 26 T cell receptor beta chains given below trace back to one sample, sequenced in a study of T cell repertoires in ileal Crohn's disease. The table came from immunoSEQ multiplex PCR; TCRdb's copy has only in-frame clones and leaves some out. The table has tens of thousands of clones, about 81% seen once. The sample comprised ileal tissue. These receptors originate from an adult with Crohn's disease.

This clone was found once. The rearrangement joins TRBV4-3 to TRBJ2-2; possibly TRBD2 for D (7 bases). This CDR3 has 16 residues. V was clipped by 1 base and J by 2 bases, with 11 bases between them. The germline CDR1 and CDR2 sequences are LGHNA and YSLEER. CDR3 in amino acids: CASSQGGGFNTGELFF. In DNA form, the CDR3 reads TGCGCCAGCAGCCAAGGGGGGGGCTTCAACACCGGGGAGCTGTTTTTT.

This clone appeared a few times. The rearrangement joins TRBV11-2 to TRBJ2-5, with TRBD2 matching over 12 bases. The tail of the sequence fits TRBJ2-7 better, so the J call may be wrong. Per germline, CDR1 SGHAT and CDR2 FQNNGV. CDR3 length: 17 amino acids. CDR3 sequence (DNA): TGTGCCAGCAGCAGAGGGTTAACTAGCGGGGGGATATACGAGCAGTACTTC. This gives the protein CASSRGLTSGGIYEQYF.

This clone has a handful of counts. V gene TRBV27 combines with J gene TRBJ2-3; TRBD1 matches 8 bases. Germline V gene sequence: CDR1 MNHEY, CDR2 SMNVEV (reference sequence). V was clipped by 4 bases and J by 5 bases; unmatched bases: 11. The CDR3 has 16 residues. The DNA of the CDR3 is TGTGCCAGCAGTTCAACCCAGGGGGCCTGGGGAGATACGCAGTATTTT. Its translation is CASSSTQGAWGDTQYF.

The chain recombines TRBV29-1 with TRBJ2-7; possibly TRBD1 for D (5 bases). The CDR3 has 13 residues. Germline V gives CDR1 SQVTM, CDR2 ANQGSEA. The V end was cut by 5 bases, the J end by 6 bases, with 17 bases between. CDR3 region: CSVSQGSRSEQYF. For the CDR3, the DNA is TGCAGCGTTAGCCAGGGCTCGCGATCCGAGCAGTACTTC.

V is TRBV25-1 and J is TRBJ2-5, with 9 bases matching TRBD1. This CDR3 is 15 amino acids long. Unmatched junction bases numbered 6, after V lost 2 bases and J lost 5 bases. CDR1 and CDR2 (germline): MGHDK, SYGVNS. For the CDR3, the DNA is TGTGCCAGCAGTGAAGAGGGGACAGGGAGGGAGACCCAGTACTTC. It encodes CASSEEGTGRETQYF.

V usage is TRBV27 and J usage is TRBJ1-1; D uncertain. The CDR3 is made up of 13 amino acids. Germline CDR1 reads MNHEY; CDR2 reads SMNVEV (reference sequence). Trimming took 8 bases from V and 1 from J, leaving 11 bases between them. The CDR3 spells CASGTFKNTEAFF. DNA of the CDR3: TGTGCCAGCGGTACTTTCAAGAACACTGAAGCTTTCTTT.

V and J are TRBV4-1 and TRBJ2-1; 10 bases agree with TRBD2. Trimming cost V 4 bases and J 4 bases; bases outside gene matches: 13. Germline CDR1 reads MGHRA; CDR2 reads YSYEKL. This CDR3 is 18 amino acids long. In nucleotides, the CDR3 is TGCGCCAGCAGCCGAGCAACCCTAGCGGGGGAAGGATACAATGAGCAGTTCTTC. Amino acids: CASSRATLAGEGYNEQFF.

The chain is built from TRBV6-5 and TRBJ1-6, with D possibly matching TRBD1 (6 bases). V was cut by 0 bases and J by 7 bases, with 10 bases left in between. Germline assignment: CDR1 MNHEY and CDR2 SVGAGI. The length of the CDR3 is 15 residues. Written as DNA, the CDR3 is TGTGCCAGCAGTTACTCGATACAGGGAAATTCACCCCTCCACTTT. Protein: CASSYSIQGNSPLHF.

On this clone: Relative to the germline gene, one junction end is altered; a read error may explain this. This same CDR3 is encoded by further DNA sequences in the sample. The chain combines TRBV4-1 with TRBJ1-6; D unclear. The CDR3 is 15 residues long. The germline CDR1 and CDR2 sequences are MGHRA and YSYEKL. This CDR3 is CASGPSGFYNSPLHF. The CDR3 DNA follows: TGCGCCAGTGGGCCTTCGGGGTTCTATAATTCCCCCCTCCACTTT.

The chain couples TRBV2 to TRBJ2-2; D call uncertain. Germline CDR1 SNHLY, CDR2 FYNNEI. Between the trimmed V and J ends, which lost 3 bases and 2 bases, there was a span of 13 bases. The CDR3 is 16 residues long. The CDR3 nucleotides read TGTGCCAGCAGTGAGAGACAACCGGAAAACACCGGGGAGCTGTTTTTT. Protein product: CASSERQPENTGELFF.

V usage is TRBV2 and J usage is TRBJ1-5; 7 bases map to TRBD1. V lost 1 base and J lost 6; bases outside the gene matches: 6. The CDR3 sequence is 15 residues long. Germline CDR1 SNHLY, CDR2 FYNNEI. The CDR3 here is CASSEVDRAGQPQHF. The DNA for the CDR3 is TGTGCCAGCAGTGAAGTCGACAGGGCGGGTCAGCCCCAGCATTTT.

The chain recombines TRBV29-1 with TRBJ2-3; D ambiguous. V lost 6 bases and J lost 6, with 10 bases in between. The germline CDR1 and CDR2 sequences are SQVTM and ANQGSEA. This CDR3 has 11 amino acids. CDR3 residues: CSVNPGDTQYF. In DNA form, the CDR3 reads TGCAGCGTGAACCCGGGTGATACGCAGTATTTT.

J is TRBJ2-4 and V is TRBV7-2; 10 bases are shared with TRBD1. J lost 9 bases, V lost 4 bases, and 6 bases had no gene match. CDR3 length equals 14 residues. The germline V gene has CDR1 SGHTA and CDR2 FQGNSA. CDR3 loop: CASSSGQGMSIQYF. The CDR3 DNA reads as TGTGCCAGCAGCTCGGGACAGGGGATGAGCATTCAGTACTTC.

The chain combines TRBV7-2 with TRBJ2-7; TRBD2 agrees at 7 bases. The germline V gene encodes CDR1 SGHTA and CDR2 FQGNSA. The CDR3 is 14 amino acids. V was clipped by 6 bases and J by 3 bases; unmatched bases: 8. This CDR3 reads CASSISGGSYEQYF. The CDR3 nucleotides read TGTGCCAGCAGTATATCCGGGGGGAGCTACGAGCAGTACTTC.

The V call is TRBV5-4, the J call TRBJ1-1; D unresolved. The CDR3 totals 16 residues. Germline assignment: CDR1 SGHNT and CDR2 YYREEE (reference sequence). Trimming took off 3 bases at V and 2 bases at J, with 17 bases between the two ends. Here the CDR3 reads CASSSMGWRANTEAFF. In DNA, the CDR3 is TGTGCCAGCAGCTCTATGGGATGGAGGGCCAACACTGAAGCTTTCTTT.

This chain connects TRBV7-9 to TRBJ2-3, with unresolved D. The CDR3 is 14 amino acids. Germline V gives CDR1 SEHNR, CDR2 FQNEAQ (reference sequence). Trimming stripped 6 bases from V and 2 bases from J, with 12 bases between. CDR3 DNA: TGTGCCAGCAGTCCACCGCAGTTCACAGATACGCAGTATTTT. Protein: CASSPPQFTDTQYF.

The chain joins TRBV4-1 to TRBJ2-7; 10 positions match TRBD1. The V gene end was trimmed by 7 bases and the J gene end by 1 base; junction bases not matched to a gene: 4. Germline-derived CDR1 and CDR2 are MGHRA and YSYEKL. This CDR3 region has 14 residues. The CDR3 region has the DNA TGCGCCAGCACCCAGGACAGGGGGTCCTACGAGCAGTACTTC. Amino acids: CASTQDRGSYEQYF.

The chain joins TRBV9 to TRBJ2-5; 8 positions agree with TRBD2. Germline V gene sequence: CDR1 SGDLS, CDR2 YYNGEE. The V segment lost 6 bases and the J segment 5 bases; nucleotides outside the gene matches: 9. The CDR3 runs 14 residues. The CDR3 sequence: CASTSGWADETQYF. CDR3 DNA sequence: TGTGCCAGCACTAGCGGGTGGGCTGATGAGACCCAGTACTTC.

The CDR3 reads CASSLEAGGGETQYF. In nucleotides, the CDR3 is TGTGCCAGCAGCTTAGAAGCCGGGGGGGGTGAGACCCAGTACTTC. V gene TRBV11-2 combines with J gene TRBJ2-5, with 8 bases aligning to TRBD2. The CDR3 length is 15 residues. Germline CDR1 SGHAT, CDR2 FQNNGV. V shed 0 bases, J shed 5 bases, and the junction held 5 bases outside the gene matches.

The rearrangement links TRBV19 to TRBJ1-1, with TRBD1 as a possible D gene (5 bases). Trimming removed 3 bases at V and 8 bases at J, with 13 bases between. The CDR3 covers 13 residues. The V gene's germline CDR1 is LNHDA and CDR2 SQIVND (reference sequence). This chain's CDR3 is CASSIVGLSEAFF. The CDR3 DNA is TGTGCCAGTAGTATCGTGGGACTGAGCGAAGCTTTCTTT.

The genes are TRBV6-5 and TRBJ1-1, with D possibly matching TRBD1 (6 bases). Trimming removed 5 bases from V and 6 bases from J, with 19 bases in between. The CDR3 runs to 15 residues. The germline V gene has CDR1 MNHEY and CDR2 SVGAGI. The CDR3 reads CASSQRQAGGAEAFF. CDR3 sequence (DNA): TGTGCCAGCAGTCAAAGACAGGCCGGAGGAGCTGAAGCTTTCTTT.

V is TRBV6-5 and J is TRBJ2-2, with TRBD2 matching over 8 bases. The CDR3 sequence is 16 residues long. CDR1 and CDR2 from the germline V gene are MNHEY and SVGAGI. V trimming: 1 base; J trimming: 7 bases; junction bases outside the gene matches: 8. The CDR3 here is CASSYLVTSEGGELFF. Here the CDR3 DNA reads TGTGCCAGCAGTTACTTAGTGACTAGCGAGGGCGGGGAGCTGTTTTTT.

The chain couples TRBV9 to TRBJ1-2; 7 nucleotides match TRBD1. The CDR3 is 17 amino acids. Trimming cost V 3 bases and J 0 bases; bases outside gene matches: 11. CDR1 SGDLS and CDR2 YYNGEE come from the germline V gene. CDR3 bases: TGTGCCAGCAGCGCCCGGGACAGAGCAACCTCTAACTATGGCTACACCTTC. Translating gives CASSARDRATSNYGYTF.

Only one count was recorded for this clone. The rearrangement uses TRBV7-9 and TRBJ2-1; D might be TRBD2 (5 bases). The CDR3 spans 15 residues. V was cut by 2 bases and J by 8 bases, with 16 bases left in between. Germline V lookup: CDR1 SEHNR, CDR2 FQNEAQ (reference sequence). The chain's CDR3 is CASSLSPATGDEQFF. CDR3 bases: TGTGCCAGCAGCTTATCCCCAGCGACCGGGGATGAGCAGTTCTTC.

This chain connects TRBV19 to TRBJ2-1, with TRBD2 identical over 8 bases. V lost 5 bases to trimming and J lost 1 base; unmatched junction nucleotides: 7. This CDR3 has 16 amino acids. Germline V gives CDR1 LNHDA, CDR2 SQIVND (reference sequence). The CDR3 loop is CASSRLSGDSYNEQFF. CDR3 bases: TGTGCCAGTAGTCGTCTTAGCGGGGATTCCTACAATGAGCAGTTCTTC.

The gene calls are TRBV4-3 and TRBJ1-2; D unclear. This CDR3 region has 12 residues. CDR1 is LGHNA and CDR2 is YSLEER in the germline V gene. V was shortened by 1 base and J by 8 bases, with 8 bases between the two germline ends. DNA of the CDR3: TGCGCCAGCAGCCAAGGGGTCGGGGGCTACACCTTC. Translation gives CASSQGVGGYTF.